This T cell receptor (beta chain) is from a study of a mutant IDH1 vaccine in newly diagnosed glioma. Study observations and caveats: There seemed to be no relation between pseudoprogression and changes in top peripheral T cell clonotypes.

Generated by immunoSEQ multiplex PCR, the TCRdb table keeps only in-frame clones and is missing some. The sample lists about 29,000 clones; around 80% were seen once. As for time point: week 23, last vaccination. Every vaccine dose comprised 300 ug of mutant IDH1 20-mer peptide plus topical imiquimod. The donor cohort comprised cases of new WHO grade 3 or 4 IDH1-mutant, ATRX-lost astrocytoma. V was cut by 1 base and J by 7 bases, with 19 bases left in between. The CDR3 covers 16 residues. Germline V gene sequence: CDR1 LGHNA, CDR2 YSLEER. Remarks on this clone: What it binds is unknown.

The sample in question was PBMCs, obtained from a glioma patient whose treatment included an IDH1 peptide vaccine. The sequence came from a woman in her late teens or twenties with glioma. V gene TRBV4-3 combines with J gene TRBJ1-2; a weak D match, TRBD1 (6 bases). DNA for the CDR3: TGCGCCAGCAGCCAAGGGGCAGGGGTCGTGCTGGGTGGCTACACCTTC. This sequence encodes CASSQGAGVVLGGYTF.